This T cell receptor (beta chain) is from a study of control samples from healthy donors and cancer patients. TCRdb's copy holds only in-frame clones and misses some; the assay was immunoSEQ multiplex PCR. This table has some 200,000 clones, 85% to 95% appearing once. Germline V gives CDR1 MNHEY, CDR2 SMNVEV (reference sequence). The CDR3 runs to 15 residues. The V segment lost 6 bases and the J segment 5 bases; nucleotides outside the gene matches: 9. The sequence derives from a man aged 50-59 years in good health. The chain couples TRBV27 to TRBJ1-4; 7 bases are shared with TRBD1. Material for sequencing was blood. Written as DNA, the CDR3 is TGTGCCAGCAGCTACGACAGGGAAAACAATGAAAAACTGTTTTTT. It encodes CASSYDRENNEKLFF.